These 26 T cell receptor beta chains were all obtained from the same sample, sequenced in a study of shared clonotypes between healthy human individuals. Clones were sequenced by immunoSEQ multiplex PCR, and TCRdb holds only the in-frame ones, with some missing. The sample shows more than 2,000,000 clones, over 85% of them seen only once. The sample taken for sequencing was naive CD4+ T cells sorted from blood. Subset indicated: CD45RA+ positively selected. The receptors were sampled from a man in his late teens or twenties in good health.

The V call is TRBV6-6, the J call TRBJ2-1, with D uncertain. The CDR3 is made up of 11 amino acids. Germline V gives CDR1 MNHNY, CDR2 SVGAGI (reference sequence). Trimming pared 7 bases from V and 10 bases from J, leaving 11 bases between. CDR3 sequence: CASTELTEQFF. CDR3 in DNA: TGTGCCAGCACCGAACTTACCGAGCAGTTCTTC.

This clone was seen only a few times. The chain joins TRBV30 to TRBJ1-1; maybe TRBD1 (5 bases). V was clipped by 4 bases and J by 6 bases, with 9 bases between them. The CDR3 has 11 amino acids. The germline CDR1 and CDR2 sequences are GTSNPN and SVGIG (reference sequence). The CDR3 spells CAWKWDAEAFF. In nucleotides, the CDR3 is TGTGCCTGGAAATGGGACGCTGAAGCTTTCTTT. The full variable domain, with the rest looked up from reference TRBV30 and TRBJ1-1, is SQTIHQWPATLVQPVGSPLSLECTVEGTSNPNLYWYRQAAGRGLQLLFYSVGIGQISSEVPQNLSASRPQDRQFILSSKKLLLSDSGFYLCAWKWDAEAFFGQGTRLTVV.

V is TRBV28 and J is TRBJ2-1; D may be TRBD2 (6 bases). Germline V gene data show CDR1 as MDHEN and CDR2 as SYDVKM. Trimming took off 11 bases at V and 4 bases at J, with 12 bases between the two ends. The CDR3 runs to 12 residues. The chain's CDR3 is CALGGPYNEQFF. CDR3 nucleotides: TGTGCCCTCGGGGGACCTTACAATGAGCAGTTCTTC.

The rearrangement uses TRBV6-1 and TRBJ1-4; possible D gene TRBD1, 5 bases. Between the trimmed V and J ends, which lost 10 bases and 7 bases, there was a span of 22 bases. The germline V gene has CDR1 MNHNS and CDR2 SASEGT. This CDR3 is 15 amino acids long. The chain's CDR3 is CATLRWGQGREKLFF. In DNA form, the CDR3 reads TGTGCCACCCTGAGATGGGGCCAAGGGCGTGAAAAACTGTTTTTT.

The chain couples TRBV15 to TRBJ1-4; D uncertain. Germline values: CDR1 LNHNV, CDR2 YYDKDF (reference sequence). V was clipped by 1 base and J by 8 bases, with 8 bases between them. The CDR3 contains 13 residues. CDR3 coding DNA: TGTGCCACCAGCAGAGCCTTGGGGGAAAAACTGTTTTTT. Protein: CATSRALGEKLFF.

Remarks on this clone: Other nucleotide sequences from this sample produce the same CDR3. The chain is built from TRBV6-5 and TRBJ2-3, with D unclear. CDR3 length: 11 residues. V was trimmed by 8 bases and J by 5 bases, leaving 8 bases between them. In germline, CDR1 is MNHEY, CDR2 SVGAGI. This CDR3 reads CASSNGDTQYF. In DNA, the CDR3 is TGTGCCAGCTCGAATGGAGATACGCAGTATTTT.

The V and J genes are TRBV18 and TRBJ2-1; D is ambiguous. The CDR3 runs 17 residues. V lost 1 base to trimming and J lost 0 bases, with 13 bases between them. Germline V CDR1 and CDR2: KGHSH, LQKENI. CDR3 sequence: CASSPLPAVDSYNEQFF. CDR3 coding DNA: TGTGCCAGCTCACCACTACCGGCCGTCGACTCCTACAATGAGCAGTTCTTC.

This chain connects TRBV4-1 to TRBJ1-2, with D uncertain. Trimming cost V 0 bases and J 7 bases, with 9 bases left between them. Germline V lookup: CDR1 MGHRA, CDR2 YSYEKL. CDR3 length equals 13 residues. The DNA for the CDR3 is TGCGCCAGCAGCCAAGATCTAGGGAGTGGCTACACCTTC. It codes for CASSQDLGSGYTF.

This chain connects TRBV15 to TRBJ1-1, with D unresolved. This CDR3 contains 15 residues. Trimming pared 0 bases from V and 0 bases from J, leaving 8 bases between. Germline CDR1 is LNHNV and CDR2 is YYDKDF (reference sequence). In DNA form, the CDR3 reads TGTGCCACCAGCAGAGATCGGAATCTGAACACTGAAGCTTTCTTT. This codes for CATSRDRNLNTEAFF. The complete variable domain, with remaining parts taken from reference TRBV15 and TRBJ1-1, reads DAMVIQNPRYQVTQFGKPVTLSCSQTLNHNVMYWYQQKSSQAPKLLFHYYDKDFNNEADTPDNFQSRRPNTSFCFLDIRSPGLGDTAMYLCATSRDRNLNTEAFFGQGTRLTVV.

V is TRBV11-2 and J is TRBJ1-1, with D hard to call. The CDR3 loop spans 16 amino acids. Per the germline V gene, CDR1 is SGHAT and CDR2 is FQNNGV. Trimming cost V 5 bases and J 0 bases, with 16 bases left between them. CDR3 DNA: TGTGCCAGCAGCCCCGAACGTGGAGCAATGAACACTGAAGCTTTCTTT. This codes for CASSPERGAMNTEAFF.

A note on this clone: The same CDR3 arises from other DNA sequences in this sample as well. The genes are TRBV5-1 and TRBJ1-3; D remains ambiguous. Germline loops: CDR1 SGHRS, CDR2 YFSETQ. The CDR3 spans 14 residues. Trimming cost V 2 bases and J 4 bases, with 10 bases left between them. The CDR3 nucleotides read TGCGCCAGCAGCTTAGGAGGAGGAGGAAACACCATATATTTT. Protein product: CASSLGGGGNTIYF.

This chain connects TRBV20-1 to TRBJ2-3, with TRBD2 identical over 9 bases. There are 11 residues in the CDR3. CDR1 DFQATT and CDR2 SNEGSKA come from the germline V gene (reference sequence). CDR3 loop: CSSGGLDTQYF. CDR3 nucleotide sequence: TGCAGCAGCGGGGGGCTCGATACGCAGTATTTT.

V and J are TRBV6-1 and TRBJ1-1, with a tentative D call TRBD1 (6 bases). Per the germline V gene, CDR1 is MNHNS and CDR2 is SASEGT. V dropped 4 bases and J dropped 10 bases, with 16 bases sitting between them. The CDR3 sequence is 13 residues long. The CDR3 DNA sequence: TGTGCCAGCAGTGCCGAACAGGGACTTCGAGCTTTCTTT. Its translation: CASSAEQGLRAFF.

The CDR3 spells CASSYFAWQNEYGYTF. The CDR3, as DNA: TGTGCCAGCAGTTACTTTGCGTGGCAGAATGAATATGGCTACACCTTC. The rearrangement uses TRBV6-5 and TRBJ1-2; D remains ambiguous. The ends were cut back, 1 base at V and 5 bases at J, with 17 bases in the middle. The germline V gene encodes CDR1 MNHEY and CDR2 SVGAGI. This CDR3 is 16 amino acids long.

The rearrangement uses TRBV2 and TRBJ1-5; the D is unclear. CDR1 SNHLY and CDR2 FYNNEI come from the germline V gene. The CDR3 consists of 15 residues. With 4 bases removed from V and 0 bases from J, the gap between germline ends came to 10 bases. The CDR3 sequence is CASSVETYSNQPQHF. The CDR3 DNA reads as TGTGCCAGCAGTGTTGAGACATATAGCAATCAGCCCCAGCATTTT.

The chain combines TRBV2 with TRBJ2-3; D might be TRBD2 (5 bases). V dropped 7 bases and J dropped 4 bases, with 9 bases sitting between them. This CDR3 contains 12 residues. The germline V gene has CDR1 SNHLY and CDR2 FYNNEI. CDR3 sequence (DNA): TGTGCCAGCAAAGAGGGAGCAGATACGCAGTATTTT. This codes for CASKEGADTQYF. The complete variable domain, with remaining parts taken from reference TRBV2 and TRBJ2-3, reads EPEVTQTPSHQVTQMGQEVILRCVPISNHLYFYWYRQILGQKVEFLVSFYNNEISEKSEIFDDQFSVERPDGSNFTLKIRSTKLEDSAMYFCASKEGADTQYFGPGTRLTVL.

Comment on this clone: Other DNA sequences from this sample encode an identical CDR3 as well. The CDR3 DNA sequence: TGTGCCAGTAGTATAGGGGGCACGGGCAATCAGCCCCAGCATTTT. It specifies CASSIGGTGNQPQHF. The chain has TRBV19 and TRBJ1-5; D perhaps matches TRBD1 (5 bases). Per the germline V gene, CDR1 is LNHDA and CDR2 is SQIVND (reference sequence). The CDR3 extends over 15 amino acids. The V end was cut by 1 base, the J end by 2 bases, with 9 bases between.

This rearrangement joins TRBV2 to TRBJ2-2; D possibly corresponds to TRBD1 (6 bases). This CDR3 spans 13 amino acids. Germline V gene data show CDR1 as SNHLY and CDR2 as FYNNEI. Trimming took 7 bases from V and 1 from J, leaving 7 bases between them. The CDR3 sequence is CASKGQNTGELFF. As DNA, the CDR3 is TGTGCCAGCAAGGGACAGAACACCGGGGAGCTGTTTTTT.

The chain carries TRBV7-2 and TRBJ1-4; a possible D gene is TRBD1 (5 bases). The V gene lost 3 bases and the J gene lost 7 bases, with 12 bases spanning the gap. The V gene's germline CDR1 is SGHTA and CDR2 FQGNSA. CDR3 length: 14 amino acids. The CDR3 region is CASSFAQGSEKLFF. In DNA, the CDR3 is TGTGCCAGCAGCTTTGCCCAGGGAAGTGAAAAACTGTTTTTT.

The chain recombines TRBV7-9 with TRBJ1-3; D gene unclear. This CDR3 contains 15 residues. V dropped 5 bases and J dropped 0 bases, with 11 bases sitting between them. Per germline, CDR1 SEHNR and CDR2 FQNEAQ (reference sequence). The CDR3 DNA reads as TGTGCCAGCAGCCCTGAAGGCTACTCTGGAAACACCATATATTTT. Residues: CASSPEGYSGNTIYF.

As to this clone: The junction shows a germline mismatch at one end, possibly a read error. This chain links TRBV7-7 with TRBJ2-7, with D perhaps TRBD1 (6 bases). CDR1 is SSHAT and CDR2 is FNYEAQ in the germline V gene (reference sequence). CDR3 length: 14 amino acids. The CDR3 region is CASSSVQGSYEQYF. The CDR3 DNA sequence: TGTGCTAGCAGCTCAGTACAGGGATCCTACGAGCAGTACTTC.

The chain combines TRBV5-6 with TRBJ2-2; D is unclear. Germline V lookup: CDR1 SGHDT, CDR2 YYEEEE. Trimming shortened V by 0 bases and J by 0 bases, and 6 bases separated the two germline ends. The CDR3 loop spans 15 amino acids. CDR3 DNA: TGTGCCAGCAGCTTGGCCGATTCGAACACCGGGGAGCTGTTTTTT. Its protein product is CASSLADSNTGELFF.

The chain combines TRBV5-1 with TRBJ2-5, with D maybe TRBD1 (6 bases). This CDR3 has 17 amino acids. V gave up 0 bases and J gave up 5 bases, with 20 bases separating them. CDR1 is SGHRS and CDR2 is YFSETQ in the germline V gene. Written as DNA, the CDR3 is TGCGCCAGCAGCTTGGCCGAGTCGCCAGGGGCAGGGGAGACCCAGTACTTC. Translated, it gives CASSLAESPGAGETQYF.

The J gene is TRBJ2-3, the V gene TRBV7-2; D not certain. V dropped 1 base and J dropped 4 bases, with 12 bases sitting between them. This CDR3 has 15 amino acids. Germline values: CDR1 SGHTA, CDR2 FQGNSA. CDR3 DNA: TGTGCCAGCAGCTTAGAACCCTCGGGCTCAGATACGCAGTATTTT. The encoded protein is CASSLEPSGSDTQYF.

Of note for this clone: Other nucleotide sequences from this sample produce the same CDR3. The rearrangement uses TRBV10-3 and TRBJ2-3, with 8 positions matching TRBD2. V lost 4 bases, J lost 1 base, and 4 bases stayed unmatched. Germline V lookup: CDR1 ENHRY, CDR2 SYGVKD. This CDR3 spans 15 amino acids. CDR3 loop: CAISVAGGRTDTQYF. The CDR3 DNA is TGTGCCATCAGTGTGGCGGGGGGCCGCACAGATACGCAGTATTTT.

This chain links TRBV5-6 with TRBJ2-7; D call uncertain. The germline V and J ends were trimmed by 3 bases and 0 bases, with 4 bases remaining between them. Germline CDR1 and CDR2: SGHDT and YYEEEE. The length of the CDR3 is 12 residues. CDR3 nucleotide sequence: TGTGCCAGCAGCTCCCTCTCCTACGAGCAGTACTTC. Translated: CASSSLSYEQYF.